These 9 T cell receptor beta chains share one sample of origin, sequenced in a study of OX40 agonist ivuxolimab in advanced cancers. Assay used: immunoSEQ multiplex PCR; TCRdb lists only in-frame clones, some missing. The sample carries some 70,000 clones, around 90% recorded once. Sequenced here: CD4+ or CD8+ T cells sorted from blood, sampled in a trial of the OX40 agonist ivuxolimab. The origin of the receptors is an adult with an advanced solid tumor such as melanoma, head and neck, liver or kidney cancer.

This sequence joins TRBV6-1 and TRBJ2-7; no clear D. The germline V and J ends were trimmed by 3 bases and 9 bases, with 12 bases remaining between them. This CDR3 has 12 residues. Germline V gives CDR1 MNHNS, CDR2 SASEGT. The CDR3 nucleotides are TGTGCCAGCAGTGATTTTGGAATTCGGCAGTACTTC. The encoded protein is CASSDFGIRQYF.

J is TRBJ2-1 and V is TRBV19; TRBD1 aligns across 7 bases. V gave up 4 bases and J gave up 1 base; unmatched junction bases: 13. Germline CDR1 LNHDA, CDR2 SQIVND (reference sequence). This CDR3 is built from 18 residues. The CDR3 nucleotides read TGTGCCAGTAGTACTAGGGACAGAAAGAGACGTTCCTACAATGAGCAGTTCTTC. Translated, it gives CASSTRDRKRRSYNEQFF.

This sequence joins TRBV28 and TRBJ1-1, with 12 bases fitting TRBD1. The germline gives CDR1 MDHEN, CDR2 SYDVKM. CDR3 size: 13 residues. Trimming removed 7 bases from V and 12 bases from J; junction bases left unmatched: 9. CDR3 loop: CASIGTGGMVSFF. The CDR3 coding sequence is TGTGCCAGCATCGGGACAGGGGGCATGGTTTCTTTCTTT. The full variable domain, rest sourced from reference TRBV28 and TRBJ1-1, is DVKVTQSSRYLVKRTGEKVFLECVQDMDHENMFWYRQDPGLGLRLIYFSYDVKMKEKGDIPEGYSVSREKKERFSLILESASTNQTSMYLCASIGTGGMVSFFGQGTRLTVV.

The count of this clone is one. The V call is TRBV19, the J call TRBJ1-1; D remains ambiguous. This CDR3 is built from 14 residues. From germline, CDR1 is LNHDA and CDR2 SQIVND (reference sequence). V was clipped by 3 bases and J by 1 base, with 9 bases between them. CDR3 DNA: TGTGCCAGTAGTATGGTGTACGGGAACACTGAAGCTTTCTTT. It encodes CASSMVYGNTEAFF.

This chain links TRBV20-1 with TRBJ2-3; D is ambiguous. V lost 3 bases to trimming and J lost 4 bases, with 5 bases between them. The germline CDR1 and CDR2 sequences are DFQATT and SNEGSKA (reference sequence). This CDR3 has 11 amino acids. The CDR3 DNA sequence: TGCAGTGCTAGTTGGCCAGATACGCAGTATTTT. Amino acid sequence: CSASWPDTQYF.

The chain employs TRBV14 and TRBJ2-5; D call uncertain. CDR1 and CDR2 (germline): SGHDN, FVKESK. V was cut by 3 bases and J by 1 base, with 0 bases left in between. The CDR3 has 11 residues. The CDR3 nucleotides read TGTGCCAGCAGCCACCAAGAGACCCAGTACTTC. Its protein product is CASSHQETQYF. The whole variable domain, remainder taken from reference TRBV14 and TRBJ2-5, is EAGVTQFPSHSVIEKGQTVTLRCDPISGHDNLYWYRRVMGKEIKFLLHFVKESKQDESGMPNNRFLAERTGGTYSTLKVQPAELEDSGVYFCASSHQETQYFGPGTRLLVL.

Points on this clone: Mismatch with germline at one junction end may stem from a read error. J is TRBJ2-2 and V is TRBV30; 9 bases align to TRBD2. The CDR3 loop spans 16 amino acids. Per germline, CDR1 GTSNPN and CDR2 SVGIG (reference sequence). The CDR3 DNA follows: TGTGCCTGGAGTGTACGTCGCGGGAGGGCCCACCGGGGAGCTGTTTTT. This sequence encodes CAWSVRRGRAHRGAVF.

The rearrangement joins TRBV7-2 to TRBJ2-7; possible D gene TRBD2, 6 bases. The CDR3 totals 15 residues. From germline, CDR1 is SGHTA and CDR2 FQGNSA. Trimming pared 5 bases from V and 5 bases from J, leaving 19 bases between. For the CDR3, the DNA is TGTGCCAGCAGCCTACCCCCCGGGAGTAGGCACGAGCAGTACTTC. Translated: CASSLPPGSRHEQYF.

The chain employs TRBV19 and TRBJ2-1; the match to TRBD2 covers 9 bases. The CDR3 totals 14 residues. V was pared by 2 bases and J by 4 bases, with 0 bases of the junction left unmatched. Germline CDR1 is LNHDA and CDR2 is SQIVND (reference sequence). CDR3 DNA sequence: TGTGCCAGTAGTATAACTAGCGGGTACAATGAGCAGTTCTTC. Its protein product is CASSITSGYNEQFF.